The 7 T cell receptor beta chains reported below all come from one sample, sequenced in a study of T cell responses to AZD1222 COVID-19 vaccine. Assay: immunoSEQ multiplex PCR; the TCRdb copy retains only in-frame clones and omits some. The sample contains about 60,000 clones, approximately 86% of which appear only once. Sequencing used peripheral blood, obtained on day 0 of AZD1222 vaccination. Receptor source: an adult in good health.

The chain combines TRBV9 with TRBJ2-7, with D uncertain. The CDR3 length is 13 residues. Trimming took off 0 bases at V and 5 bases at J, with 9 bases between the two ends. Looked up from germline, CDR1 is SGDLS and CDR2 is YYNGEE. The CDR3 nucleotides read TGTGCCAGCAGCGTAGGAGCTTCTGACGAGCAGTACTTC. Translated: CASSVGASDEQYF.

The rearrangement uses TRBV3-1 (or the pseudogene TRBV3-2) and TRBJ2-5; a possible D gene is TRBD1 (8 bases). Trimming shortened V by 7 bases and J by 5 bases, and 17 bases separated the two germline ends. The CDR3 totals 14 residues. CDR1 LGHDT and CDR2 YNNKEL come from the germline V gene (reference sequence). The CDR3 DNA reads as TGTGCCAGCACTTCGACAGGGGAGGGGGAGACCCAGTACTTC. The encoded protein is CASTSTGEGETQYF.

This chain links TRBV6-1 with TRBJ1-2; TRBD1 aligns across 7 bases. The V and J ends lost 3 bases and 5 bases, in that order; junction bases with no gene match: 9. Per the germline V gene, CDR1 is MNHNS and CDR2 is SASEGT. There are 15 residues in the CDR3. The CDR3 here is CASSELGDSLYGYTF. The CDR3 DNA sequence: TGTGCCAGCAGTGAGCTAGGGGACAGCTTGTATGGCTACACCTTC.

This clone was found once. The chain has TRBV6-5 and TRBJ1-1; tentative D call: TRBD1 (5 bases). The CDR3 totals 13 residues. The V end was cut by 10 bases, the J end by 1 base, with 13 bases between. Germline V CDR1 and CDR2: MNHEY, SVGAGI. The CDR3 spells CAIRGGGNTEAFF. The CDR3 nucleotides read TGTGCCATAAGGGGAGGTGGGAACACTGAAGCTTTCTTT.

The chain couples TRBV6-1 to TRBJ2-7; no clear D gene. Between the trimmed V and J ends, which lost 2 bases and 6 bases, there was a span of 5 bases. CDR1 is MNHNS and CDR2 is SASEGT in the germline V gene. This CDR3 region has 11 residues. The CDR3, as DNA: TGTGCCAGCAGTGAATTGTCCGAGCAGTACTTC. Its translation is CASSELSEQYF.

The CDR3: CASKTGGNTIYF. CDR3 coding DNA: TGTGCCAGCAAAACCGGCGGAAACACCATATATTTT. The V and J genes are TRBV6-5 and TRBJ1-3, with unresolved D. Per germline, CDR1 MNHEY and CDR2 SVGAGI. Trimming shortened V by 7 bases and J by 4 bases, and 8 bases separated the two germline ends. This CDR3 contains 12 residues.

The chain uses TRBV21-1 and TRBJ2-3; the listed D gene, TRBD2, was not tested against the DNA. TRBV21-1 is a listed pseudogene. The CDR3 covers 17 residues. CDR3 in amino acids: CASSKVRLAESTDTQYF. Here the CDR3 DNA reads TGTGCCAGCAGCAAGGTAAGACTAGCGGAAAGCACAGATACGCAGTATTTT.